This T cell receptor beta chain was profiled in a study of T cells in Graves' hyperthyroidism and ophthalmopathy. Trimming took 0 bases from V and 1 from J, leaving 7 bases between them. Germline CDR1 reads LNHNV; CDR2 reads YYDKDF (reference sequence). The length of the CDR3 is 15 residues. Amplification yielded TCR beta CDR3 regions, with RNA transcripts as the source. Researchers ran a first-round RT-PCR on the TCR CDR3 using the HTBI primer set. A single record per CDR3 protein comes from TCRdb applying MiXCR to the multiplex PCR reads. The sample shows about 540,000 distinct CDR3 sequences, 35% to 55% of them seen only once.

This TCR was recovered from a woman aged 18 to 35 with Graves' hyperthyroidism. The sequenced sample consisted of peripheral blood or thyroid tissue (not recorded which). The rearrangement uses TRBV15 and TRBJ1-5, with D tentatively TRBD1 (6 bases). The CDR3 coding sequence is TGTGCCACCAGCAGAGATCAGGGGAGCAATCAGCCCCAGCATTTT. Its protein product is CATSRDQGSNQPQHF.